The clone carrying this T cell receptor (beta chain) was picked up a small number of times. Its antigen remains unknown. The CDR3 totals 17 residues. J gave up 5 bases and V 6 bases, and 12 bases lay outside the gene matches. The record originates from a study of identical twins. Findings and caveats of the study: The analysis was cross-sectional rather than longitudinal within donors. Researchers reported weaker excess twin sharing in beta out-of-frame sequences. Invariant T cells like MAIT and iNKT could partly confound the zero-insertion analyses.

Carrying unique molecular identifiers, the cDNA also gained a universal primer site through template switching. One entry per CDR3 protein, called by TCRdb with MiXCR from the 5' RACE reads. The table lists some 590,000 distinct CDR3 sequences, nearly 10% of them singletons, with around 3% in the top ten. This sample was also put to use in a study of yellow fever vaccine responses in identical twins.

Specimen: PBMCs. This chain connects TRBV12-3 or TRBV12-4 to TRBJ2-2; 10 bases align to TRBD1. The sequence came from a woman younger than 35 in good health. The CDR3 DNA reads TGTGCCAGCAGGGCCAGACAGGGGGCTAAACAAACCGGGGAGCTGTTTTTT. The encoded protein is CASRARQGAKQTGELFF.